The rows below give T cell receptor beta chains drawn from one sample of a study of blood T cells in healthy people across ages. In TCRdb, the 5' RACE reads were re-called with MiXCR into one record per CDR3 protein. The table has 500,000 to 600,000 distinct CDR3 sequences, 27% seen once. The specimen was blood. These receptors all come from a woman in her sixties or seventies in good health. Each CDR3 is given with its conserved first and last residue. The D gene is left open where the match is weak. The size entry is marked missing in some rows and otherwise reads once, few, many or a size class.

j_gene | v_gene | abundance | d_gene | CDR3nt | CDR3aa
TRBJ1-1 | TRBV18 | few | . | TGTGCCAGCTCAGGGGGACTTGACACTGAAGCTTTCTTT | CASSGGLDTEAFF
TRBJ1-1 | TRBV5-5 | few | TRBD1 | TGTGCCAGCAGCCCACTCGGGACAGGTCGCACTGAAGCTTTCTTT | CASSPLGTGRTEAFF
TRBJ1-6 | TRBV27 | . | . | TGTGCCAGCCGGAAGTCCTCCTATAATTCACCCCTCCACTTT | CASRKSSYNSPLHF
TRBJ2-1 | TRBV7-3 | . | TRBD1 | TGTGCCAGCAGCCCAGGGACAGGGCTTTTAAATGAGCAGTTCTTC | CASSPGTGLLNEQFF
TRBJ1-1 | TRBV19 | . | . | TGTGCCAGTAGTTGGGGCGGGGGGAACACCGAAGCTTTCTTT | CASSWGGGNTEAFF
TRBJ2-1 | TRBV7-9 | few | . | TGTGCCAGCAGCACTGGACTTTACAATGAGCAGTTCTTC | CASSTGLYNEQFF
TRBJ2-5 | TRBV2 | . | . | TGTGCCAGCAAGGAAGGGACTGGTCAAGAGACCCAGTACTTC | CASKEGTGQETQYF
TRBJ2-1 | TRBV29-1 | . | TRBD2 | TGCAGCGTTTGGGGAGGGGAGACCAACAATGAGCAATTCTTC | CSVWGGETNNEQFF
TRBJ2-1 | TRBV4-3 | . | TRBD2 | TGCGCCAGCAGCCAAGACCCTAGCGGGGAAGTTGAGCAGTTCTTC | CASSQDPSGEVEQFF
TRBJ1-1 | TRBV7-9 | many | . | TGTGCCAGCAGCTTAGCAGAGAACACTGAAGCTTTCTTT | CASSLAENTEAFF
TRBJ2-3 | TRBV7-2 | few | . | TGTGCCAGCAGCTTCTCCAGCACAGGGAGGACAGATACGCAGTATTTT | CASSFSSTGRTDTQYF
TRBJ2-5 | TRBV7-9 | few | TRBD2 | TGTGCCAGCAGCTTAGAACTAGCGGGCCAAGAGACCCAGTACTTC | CASSLELAGQETQYF
TRBJ2-4 | TRBV7-2 | few | . | TGTGCCAGCAGCGGTATCGCAGGGGCTAAAAACATTCAGTACTTC | CASSGIAGAKNIQYF
TRBJ1-4 | TRBV5-1 | . | TRBD1 | TGCGCCAGCAGCTCACCTGACAGGGGGCAGGAAAAACTGTTTTTT | CASSSPDRGQEKLFF
TRBJ1-1 | TRBV3-1 | . | TRBD1 | TGTGCCAGCAGCCAAGCAGGGGGCCACACTGAAGCTTTCTTT | CASSQAGGHTEAFF
TRBJ2-5 | TRBV7-9 | few | TRBD1 | TGTGCCAGCAGTTCGGGGACAGGAGCCTCCCGGGAGACCCAGTACTTC | CASSSGTGASRETQYF
TRBJ2-7 | TRBV7-2 | few | TRBD2 | TGTGCCAGCAGCCCCCAGCGGGGGGGCTACGAGCAGTACTTC | CASSPQRGGYEQYF